What follows describes a single T cell receptor (beta chain). Antigen: not known. CDR1 and CDR2 from the germline V gene are MDHEN and SYDVKM. The CDR3 is 14 residues long. V was pared by 5 bases and J by 6 bases, with 17 bases between. The sample comes from a study of cytomegalovirus exposure and HLA in healthy donors. At the level of the study: Drawn from HLA-typed donors, 83 million or so unique TCRs were held in an early data release. Notes on the study in general: A prior analysis recorded that most TCR beta V segments were productive about 90% or about 30% of the time.

This PCR relied on a set of 60 Vbeta primers and 13 Jbeta primers. Per the authors' pipeline: In a later analysis, the count reached 76 million or so unique TCR beta chains, with approximately 10 million shared. Clones were read by immunoSEQ multiplex PCR, and TCRdb kept only the in-frame ones, dropping some. V and J calls and clone size are given by that table; D and trimming were obtained from the DNA. The repertoire holds almost 200,000 clones, with almost 85% as singletons. The clonotype comes from a woman in her fifties or sixties in good health and CMV-seronegative. The sample comprised PBMCs. The chain couples TRBV28 to TRBJ2-7, with TRBD2 as a possible D gene (6 bases). For the CDR3, the DNA is TGTGCCAGCAGTCCAACGGGACTCCAGGTCGAGCAGTACTTC. Its translation is CASSPTGLQVEQYF.